The 18 T cell receptor beta chains below come from one sample, sequenced in a study of early T cells in non-severe SARS-CoV-2 infection. One entry per CDR3 protein, called by TCRdb with MiXCR from the 5' RACE reads. Of some 58,000 distinct CDR3 sequences listed, around 12% are singletons. The sample taken for sequencing was whole blood. Every receptor here comes from an adult who was a healthcare worker with PCR-confirmed SARS-CoV-2 infection or an uninfected control (not recorded which).

This clonotype was recorded at least ten times. The CDR3 sequence: CASSPGQGGQPQHF. CDR3 in DNA: TGTGCCAGCTCACCTGGACAGGGCGGTCAGCCCCAGCATTTT. The rearrangement links TRBV18 to TRBJ1-5; TRBD1 agrees at 8 bases. The CDR3 covers 14 residues. After removal of 3 bases from V and 6 bases from J, the junction contained 4 bases not matched to a gene. Germline-derived CDR1 and CDR2 are KGHSH and LQKENI.

The chain's CDR3 is CASSLDREGEKLFF. The CDR3 nucleotides are TGTGCCAGCAGCCTAGACAGGGAGGGGGAAAAACTGTTTTTT. This rearrangement joins TRBV7-8 to TRBJ1-4, with 7 bases identical to TRBD1. Trimming at V came to 5 bases and at J to 8 bases, leaving 8 bases not matched to a gene. This CDR3 is 14 amino acids long. CDR1 SGHVS and CDR2 FQNEAQ come from the germline V gene.

This clonotype showed up many times. The CDR3 is CASSVRQGSYGYTF. The CDR3 nucleotides read TGTGCCAGCAGCGTAAGACAGGGCAGCTATGGCTACACCTTC. The chain joins TRBV9 to TRBJ1-2; 7 bases agree with TRBD1. Germline CDR1 SGDLS, CDR2 YYNGEE. J was trimmed by 4 bases and V by 1 base; bases with no gene match: 4. The CDR3 runs to 14 residues.

In this sample, this clonotype turned up a few times. The V gene is TRBV27, the J gene TRBJ1-2; D uncertain. This CDR3 is built from 12 residues. Germline values: CDR1 MNHEY, CDR2 SMNVEV (reference sequence). The ends were cut back, 11 bases at V and 3 bases at J, with 13 bases in the middle. This CDR3 is CASGEAYYGYTF. The CDR3 coding sequence is TGTGCCTCCGGGGAGGCTTACTATGGCTACACCTTC.

In this sample, this clonotype turned up a few times. The chain employs TRBV7-6 and TRBJ2-3; 10 bases are a match to TRBD2. V trimming: 1 base; J trimming: 4 bases; junction bases outside the gene matches: 5. The CDR3 runs 16 residues. Germline assignment: CDR1 SGHVS and CDR2 FNYEAQ. CDR3 DNA: TGTGCCAGCAGCTTAGAGGCTAGCGGGGGCCCAGATACGCAGTATTTT. This gives the protein CASSLEASGGPDTQYF.

This clonotype was detected ten times or more. The CDR3 protein is CASSSGLTNTGELFF. DNA for the CDR3: TGTGCCAGCAGCTCGGGACTAACGAACACCGGGGAGCTGTTTTTT. This chain uses TRBV7-9 with TRBJ2-2; 7 nucleotides align to TRBD2. Per germline, CDR1 SEHNR and CDR2 FQNEAQ (reference sequence). The CDR3 has 15 residues. V shed 4 bases and J 0 bases; nucleotides not matched to a gene: 2.

A few counts support this clonotype. The chain couples TRBV7-2 to TRBJ2-7; D unclear. Germline assignment: CDR1 SGHTA and CDR2 FQGNSA. The CDR3 loop spans 18 amino acids. Trimming removed 1 base from V and 5 bases from J, with 24 bases in between. CDR3 bases: TGTGCCAGCAGCTTAGTTGGGGTACCACAACCCTTCTTGAACGAGCAGTACTTC. Translation gives CASSLVGVPQPFLNEQYF.

The chain joins TRBV3-1 to TRBJ2-3; D perhaps matches TRBD2 (6 bases). The CDR3 is 14 residues long. V was clipped by 3 bases and J by 5 bases, with 12 bases between them. Germline values: CDR1 LGHDT, CDR2 YNNKEL (reference sequence). CDR3 amino acids: CASSQLAGLDTQYF. The CDR3 DNA reads as TGTGCCAGCAGCCAGCTGGCGGGATTAGATACGCAGTATTTT.

This chain connects TRBV12-3 or TRBV12-4 to TRBJ1-2; D gene ambiguous. The CDR3 has 12 amino acids. With 5 bases removed from V and 3 bases from J, the gap between germline ends came to 7 bases. The CDR3 DNA reads TGTGCCAGCAGTCTCAGTCACTATGGCTACACCTTC. Protein product: CASSLSHYGYTF.

In this sample, this clonotype turned up many times. The V and J genes are TRBV3-1 and TRBJ2-4, with D unclear. Between the trimmed V and J ends, which lost 0 bases and 8 bases, there was a span of 5 bases. The CDR3 runs to 12 residues. From germline, CDR1 is LGHDT and CDR2 YNNKEL (reference sequence). CDR3: CASSQDIDIQYF. In nucleotides, the CDR3 is TGTGCCAGCAGCCAAGATATCGACATTCAGTACTTC.

This clonotype was observed at least ten times. This rearrangement joins TRBV6-6 to TRBJ1-5; 11 positions agree with TRBD1. CDR3 length: 16 residues. Per the germline V gene, CDR1 is MNHNY and CDR2 is SVGAGI (reference sequence). J lost 7 bases, V lost 5 bases, and 10 bases had no gene match. The CDR3 is CASSPRGQGAGQPQHF. The CDR3 DNA follows: TGTGCCAGCAGTCCCCGTGGACAGGGGGCAGGACAGCCCCAGCATTTT.

This clonotype appeared many times. J is TRBJ2-1 and V is TRBV6-2 or TRBV6-3, with TRBD2 matching 12 bases. The CDR3 is 16 amino acids. Germline CDR1 and CDR2: MNHEY and SVGEGT. Trimming at V came to 3 bases and at J to 5 bases, leaving 5 bases not matched to a gene. The CDR3 DNA reads TGTGCCAGCAGTTATCCTCGACTAGCGGGGGACAATGAGCAGTTCTTC. Its protein is CASSYPRLAGDNEQFF.

This clonotype was observed a handful of times. This chain links TRBV6-5 with TRBJ1-3, with 7 bases aligning to TRBD1. Germline CDR1 MNHEY, CDR2 SVGAGI. The CDR3 consists of 14 residues. J was trimmed by 8 bases and V by 4 bases; bases with no gene match: 8. The CDR3 bases are TGTGCCAGCAGTTCCCCTGGCAGGGGGGACACCATATATTTT. Translated, it gives CASSSPGRGDTIYF.

At least ten counts were recorded for this clonotype. The V gene is TRBV7-2, the J gene TRBJ1-1; 8 bases map to TRBD1. V shed 8 bases, J shed 3 bases, and the junction held 5 bases outside the gene matches. The CDR3 has 13 residues. From germline, CDR1 is SGHTA and CDR2 FQGNSA. DNA for the CDR3: TGTGCCAGCCTGACAGGGGCAGACACTGAAGCTTTCTTT. This codes for CASLTGADTEAFF.

J is TRBJ2-1 and V is TRBV7-2, with D unclear. The V gene lost 7 bases and the J gene lost 6 bases, with 10 bases spanning the gap. The CDR3 consists of 12 residues. Germline V gene data show CDR1 as SGHTA and CDR2 as FQGNSA. The CDR3 loop reads CASTPRVNEQFF. CDR3 bases: TGTGCCAGCACCCCGCGTGTCAATGAGCAGTTCTTC. Complete variable domain (other parts from reference TRBV7-2 and TRBJ2-1): GAGVSQSPSNKVTEKGKDVELRCDPISGHTALYWYRQSLGQGLEFLIYFQGNSAPDKSGLPSDRFSAERTGGSVSTLTIQRTQQEDSAVYLCASTPRVNEQFFGPGTRLTVL.

This clonotype turned up a few times. This chain uses TRBV19 with TRBJ2-1, with TRBD1 as a possible D gene (6 bases). The CDR3 runs 16 residues. Between the trimmed V and J ends, which lost 7 bases and 5 bases, there was a span of 21 bases. Germline lookup yields CDR1 LNHDA and CDR2 SQIVND (reference sequence). CDR3 sequence (DNA): TGTGCCAGTACCCCTCCACAGGGCATCGTCCACAATGAGCAGTTCTTC. It yields the protein CASTPPQGIVHNEQFF.

This clonotype was seen at least ten times. The chain has TRBV10-3 and TRBJ1-5; no firm D call. Trimming removed 2 bases at V and 5 bases at J, with 4 bases between. The length of the CDR3 is 12 residues. CDR1 and CDR2 (germline): ENHRY, SYGVKD. The CDR3 DNA follows: TGTGCCATCAGTGAGATGGATCAGCCCCAGCATTTT. This codes for CAISEMDQPQHF.

This clonotype occurred a few times. The J gene is TRBJ2-7, the V gene TRBV4-1; either TRBD1 or TRBD2 may supply D (7 bases each). CDR1 and CDR2 (germline): MGHRA, YSYEKL. The germline V and J ends were trimmed by 1 base and 5 bases, with 21 bases remaining between them. This CDR3 has 17 amino acids. CDR3 nucleotide sequence: TGCGCCAGCAGCCAAGGAGGGGGGGCCGGGACAGAGAACGAGCAGTACTTC. Translated: CASSQGGGAGTENEQYF.